This TCR beta chain was identified in a study of a mutant IDH1 vaccine in newly diagnosed glioma. A note on this clone: The antigen remains undetermined.

V shed 4 bases and J 9 bases; nucleotides not matched to a gene: 1. Germline CDR1 SNHLY, CDR2 FYNNEI. This CDR3 region has 12 residues. As to time point: week 5, during vaccination. Doses consisted of 300 ug of mutant IDH1 20-mer peptide each, paired with topical imiquimod. The protocol was immunoSEQ multiplex PCR, while the TCRdb copy is restricted to in-frame clones and leaves out a portion. Of just under 80,000 clones listed, roughly 90% were seen once; the top ten hold 0.56%. Sequencing used PBMCs, obtained from a glioma patient whose treatment included an IDH1 peptide vaccine. This rearrangement joins TRBV2 to TRBJ2-7; 12 positions match TRBD2. This receptor was obtained from a woman in her forties or fifties with glioma. CDR3 in amino acids: CASSGLAGVQYF. The CDR3 DNA follows: TGTGCCAGCAGTGGACTAGCGGGAGTGCAGTACTTC.